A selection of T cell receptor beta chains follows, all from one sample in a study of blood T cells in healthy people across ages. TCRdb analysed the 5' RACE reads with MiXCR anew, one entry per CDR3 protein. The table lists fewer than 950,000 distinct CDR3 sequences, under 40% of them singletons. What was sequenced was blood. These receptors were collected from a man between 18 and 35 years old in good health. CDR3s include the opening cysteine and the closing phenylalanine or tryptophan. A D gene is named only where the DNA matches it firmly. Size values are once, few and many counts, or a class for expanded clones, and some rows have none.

CDR3: CSARAESSYNEQFF
DNA: TGCAGTGCTAGAGCTGAGAGCTCCTACAATGAGCAGTTCTTC
V: TRBV20-1
J: TRBJ2-1
size: many
D: .

CDR3: CASSAQSGGSTGELFF
DNA: TGTGCCAGCAGCGCCCAAAGCGGGGGGTCGACCGGGGAGCTGTTTTTT
V: TRBV9
J: TRBJ2-2
size: .
D: TRBD2

CDR3: CSANRIGHSYNEQFF
DNA: TGCAGTGCTAACCGAATTGGGCACTCCTACAATGAGCAGTTCTTC
V: TRBV20-1
J: TRBJ2-1
size: once
D: .

CDR3: CSAGEGVREGNTEAFF
DNA: TGCAGTGCTGGAGAGGGAGTCAGAGAGGGTAACACTGAAGCTTTCTTT
V: TRBV20-1
J: TRBJ1-1
size: few
D: .

CDR3: CASSVAGGLDTQYF
DNA: TGTGCCAGCAGCGTGGCGGGGGGGTTAGATACGCAGTATTTT
V: TRBV9
J: TRBJ2-3
size: .
D: TRBD2

CDR3: CSVVISGGNEQFF
DNA: TGCAGCGTGGTGATTAGCGGGGGCAATGAGCAGTTCTTC
V: TRBV29-1
J: TRBJ2-1
size: .
D: TRBD2

CDR3: CAISTGTGTMRQYF
DNA: TGTGCCATCAGTACCGGGACAGGTACAATGAGGCAGTACTTC
V: TRBV10-3
J: TRBJ2-7
size: .
D: TRBD1

CDR3: CAISDRGRNEQFF
DNA: TGTGCCATCAGTGATAGAGGACGGAACGAGCAGTTCTTC
V: TRBV10-3
J: TRBJ2-1
size: .
D: .

CDR3: CASSSQVYGYTF
DNA: TGTGCCAGCAGCTCACAGGTATATGGCTACACCTTC
V: TRBV7-2
J: TRBJ1-2
size: .
D: .

CDR3: CARSLGSSTDTQYF
DNA: TGTGCCCGCAGTTTGGGCAGTTCCACAGATACGCAGTATTTT
V: TRBV12-3/TRBV12-4
J: TRBJ2-3
size: .
D: .

CDR3: CASSLGTPGSRYGYTF
DNA: TGTGCCAGCAGCTTAGGTACCCCAGGTTCGCGATATGGCTACACCTTC
V: TRBV7-2
J: TRBJ1-2
size: few
D: .

CDR3: CSARTGTSGGPTYNEQFF
DNA: TGCAGTGCTAGAACCGGGACTAGCGGGGGGCCGACCTACAATGAGCAGTTCTTC
V: TRBV20-1
J: TRBJ2-1
size: .
D: TRBD2

CDR3: CASSYGIASGRSKQFF
DNA: TGTGCCAGCAGTTACGGTATCGCTAGCGGGAGGTCGAAGCAGTTCTTC
V: TRBV6-5
J: TRBJ2-1
size: .
D: TRBD2

CDR3: CSASIIGRGHEKLFF
DNA: TGCAGTGCTAGTATAATTGGACGCGGGCATGAAAAACTGTTTTTT
V: TRBV20-1
J: TRBJ1-4
size: .
D: .

CDR3: CASSNGASLETQYF
DNA: TGTGCCAGCAGCAACGGGGCCTCACTAGAGACCCAGTACTTC
V: TRBV21-1
J: TRBJ2-5
size: .
D: .